This T cell receptor (beta chain) was recorded in a study of T cell repertoires in cytomegalovirus infection. CDR1 is SGHAT and CDR2 is FQNNGV in the germline V gene. V was cut by 4 bases and J by 0 bases, with 10 bases left in between. The CDR3 covers 15 residues. General study results and limits: CMV carriers having the relevant HLA were flagged by cumulative public TCR beta family frequency.

This clonotype turned up a few times. Its antigen remains unknown. One entry per CDR3 protein results from TCRdb running MiXCR on the reads. The sample has roughly 300,000 distinct CDR3 sequences; roughly 9.5% are singletons. This receptor was taken from a human donor in good health (CMV status not recorded). Some clones in this sample may be carry-over from other donors' samples. The material sequenced was PBMCs. The chain has TRBV11-2 and TRBJ2-1; unclear D gene. This chain's CDR3 is CASSSFDSSYNEQFF. The CDR3, as DNA: TGTGCCAGCAGCTCATTCGATAGCTCCTACAATGAGCAGTTCTTC. The full variable domain, rest sourced from reference TRBV11-2 and TRBJ2-1, is EAGVAQSPRYKIIEKRQSVAFWCNPISGHATLYWYQQILGQGPKLLIQFQNNGVVDDSQLPKDRFSAERLKGVDSTLKIQPAKLEDSAVYLCASSSFDSSYNEQFFGPGTRLTVL.